A single sample gave rise to the 7 T cell receptor beta chains below, sequenced in a study of regulatory T cells in long-lasting Graves disease. Time point indicated: newly diagnosed GD, antithyroid drugs for less than 3 months. PBMC-derived RNA was used for the TCR library. Arm-PCR with iRepertoire HTBI primers amplified the CDR3 regions for these TCR beta libraries. Each CDR3 protein gets one entry after TCRdb re-called the multiplex PCR reads with MiXCR. The profile shows hundreds of thousands of distinct CDR3 sequences, roughly 15% of them singletons. This same sample was also taken into another study, of T cells in Graves' hyperthyroidism and ophthalmopathy.

The material sequenced was peripheral blood mononuclear cells (PBMCs), taken at new diagnosis, from a patient treated with antithyroid drugs. Every receptor here comes from a woman aged 25 to 39 with Graves disease.

This clonotype was seen repeatedly, ten times or more. The chain employs TRBV11-3 and TRBJ1-1; tentatively, D is TRBD1 (5 bases). The CDR3 contains 13 residues. Germline V gene data show CDR1 as SGHNT and CDR2 as YENEEA. The V gene lost 5 bases and the J gene lost 3 bases, with 10 bases spanning the gap. For the CDR3, the DNA is TGTGCCAGCAGCCTTTACAGGCACACTGAAGCTTTCTTT. It translates to CASSLYRHTEAFF.

This clonotype was seen once. With a much larger clone just one base away, this may be a read error. The chain has TRBV7-9 and TRBJ1-1; the D is unclear. Per the germline V gene, CDR1 is SEHNR and CDR2 is FQNEAQ (reference sequence). This CDR3 comprises 15 residues. The V end was cut by 2 bases, the J end by 1 base, with 11 bases between. The CDR3 here is CASSLTVDPNTEAFF. DNA of the CDR3: TGTGCCAGCAGCTTAACTGTGGATCCGAACACTGAAGCTTTCTTT.

At least ten counts were recorded for this clonotype. The chain joins TRBV27 to TRBJ2-7; D ambiguous. The ends were cut back, 6 bases at V and 8 bases at J, with 14 bases in the middle. Germline V CDR1 and CDR2: MNHEY, SMNVEV (reference sequence). The CDR3 length is 12 residues. The CDR3, as DNA: TGTGCCAGCAGCAACAACTACGAGAAGCAGTACTTC. This gives the protein CASSNNYEKQYF.

In its sample, this clonotype was seen many times. The chain links TRBV28 to TRBJ2-3, with D hard to call. This CDR3 is 12 amino acids long. Trimming pared 6 bases from V and 4 bases from J, leaving 8 bases between. The germline gives CDR1 MDHEN, CDR2 SYDVKM. This CDR3 reads CASSLLSDTQYF. The CDR3 coding sequence is TGTGCCAGCAGCTTACTTTCAGATACGCAGTATTTT.

This clonotype was found many times. J is TRBJ1-5 and V is TRBV5-1, with D unresolved. The CDR3 length is 13 residues. Per germline, CDR1 SGHRS and CDR2 YFSETQ. V lost 4 bases to trimming and J lost 4 bases, with 9 bases between them. This chain's CDR3 is CASSLDENQPQHF. Here the CDR3 DNA reads TGCGCCAGCAGCCTCGACGAAAATCAGCCCCAGCATTTT.

The chain employs TRBV7-3 and TRBJ2-3; 8 bases agree with TRBD2. V gave up 6 bases and J gave up 8 bases; unmatched junction bases: 13. This CDR3 contains 15 residues. Germline lookup yields CDR1 SGHTA and CDR2 FQGTGA. CDR3 nucleotide sequence: TGTGCCAGCAGATTCGAAACGGGGGGGGGGCGTACGCAGTATTTT. The encoded protein is CASRFETGGGRTQYF.

Note on this clonotype: Germline and junction disagree at one end, which may indicate a read error. V gene TRBV27 combines with J gene TRBJ2-7; tentatively, D is TRBD1 (5 bases). CDR1 MNHEY and CDR2 SMNVEV come from the germline V gene (reference sequence). The CDR3 is 15 residues long. The CDR3 nucleotides read TGTGCCAGCAGTTTAGCCCAGGGTACCTCCTACGGGCAGTACTTC. This gives the protein CASSLAQGTSYGQYF.